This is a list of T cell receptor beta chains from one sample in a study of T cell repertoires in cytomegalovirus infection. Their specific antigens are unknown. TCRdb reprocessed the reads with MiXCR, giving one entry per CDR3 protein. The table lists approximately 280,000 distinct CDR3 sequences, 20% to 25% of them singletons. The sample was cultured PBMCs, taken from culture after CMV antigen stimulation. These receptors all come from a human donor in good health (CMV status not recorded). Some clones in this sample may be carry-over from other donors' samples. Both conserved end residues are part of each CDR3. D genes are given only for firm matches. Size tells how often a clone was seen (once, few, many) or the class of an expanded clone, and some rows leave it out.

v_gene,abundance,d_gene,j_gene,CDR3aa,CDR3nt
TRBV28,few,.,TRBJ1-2,CASSLPRTFGAYTF,TGTGCCAGCAGTTTACCAAGGACTTTTGGTGCCTACACCTTC
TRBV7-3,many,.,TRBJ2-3,CASSLSRDTQYF,TGTGCCAGCAGCTTGAGCAGAGATACGCAGTATTTT
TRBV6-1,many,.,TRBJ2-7,CASSTVEGEVFVHEQYF,TGTGCCAGCAGTACTGTGGAGGGAGAGGTATTCGTCCACGAGCAGTACTTC
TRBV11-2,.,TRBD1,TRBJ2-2,CASSSHRGSTGELFF,TGTGCCAGCAGCTCCCACAGGGGCAGCACCGGGGAGCTGTTTTTT
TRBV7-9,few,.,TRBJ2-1,CASSIGEIEQFF,TGTGCCAGCAGCATCGGGGAAATCGAGCAGTTCTTC
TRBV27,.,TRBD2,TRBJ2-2,CATSRGRATGELFF,TGTGCCACCAGTCGCGGGAGGGCCACCGGGGAGCTGTTTTTT
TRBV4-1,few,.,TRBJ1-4,CASRNHFRGDNEKLFF,TGCGCCAGCAGGAACCACTTCAGGGGAGATAATGAAAAACTGTTTTTT
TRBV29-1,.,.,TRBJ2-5,CSVRARLAETQYF,TGCAGCGTCCGGGCCCGTTTGGCAGAGACCCAGTACTTC
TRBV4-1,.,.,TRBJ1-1,CASSQPGQNNTEAFF,TGCGCCAGCAGCCAACCCGGACAGAATAACACTGAAGCTTTCTTT
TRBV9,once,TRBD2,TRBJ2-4,CASSVAGGPMDIQYF,TGTGCCAGCAGCGTAGCGGGAGGGCCTATGGACATTCAGTACTTC
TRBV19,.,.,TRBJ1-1,CASSIGRAQTEAFF,TGTGCCAGTAGTATAGGCAGGGCACAAACTGAAGCTTTCTTT
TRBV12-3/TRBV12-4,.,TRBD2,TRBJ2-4,CASSGLAGRGLAKNIQYF,TGTGCCAGCAGCGGACTAGCGGGACGAGGACTAGCCAAAAACATTCAGTACTTC
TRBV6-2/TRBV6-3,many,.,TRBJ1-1,CASTAAVKNTEAFF,TGTGCCAGTACTGCTGCGGTGAAGAACACTGAAGCTTTCTTT
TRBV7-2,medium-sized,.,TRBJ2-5,CASSSTIKDRLFF,TGTGCCAGCAGCTCTACCATTAAGGACCGACTATTCTTC
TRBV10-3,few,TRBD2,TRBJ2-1,CAISAGVKNEQFF,TGTGCCATCAGCGCGGGAGTCAAGAATGAGCAGTTCTTC
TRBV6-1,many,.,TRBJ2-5,CASSEFLVTRGASSETQYF,TGTGCCAGCAGTGAATTTCTAGTTACGCGGGGTGCGTCATCTGAGACCCAGTACTTC
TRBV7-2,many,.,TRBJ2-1,CASGRDWGNEQFF,TGTGCCAGCGGACGAGATTGGGGCAATGAGCAGTTCTTC
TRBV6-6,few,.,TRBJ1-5,CASSITGQNQPQHF,TGTGCCAGCTCTATCACCGGGCAAAATCAGCCCCAGCATTTT
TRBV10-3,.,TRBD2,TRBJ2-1,CAISVSGSEQFF,TGTGCCATCAGCGTTAGCGGGAGCGAACAGTTCTTC
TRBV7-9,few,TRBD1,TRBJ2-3,CASSFAGTEHTDTQYF,TGTGCCAGCAGCTTCGCCGGGACAGAGCACACAGATACGCAGTATTTT
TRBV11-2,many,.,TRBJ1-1,CASSLGFGVMNTEAFF,TGTGCCAGCAGCTTAGGGTTCGGGGTCATGAACACTGAAGCTTTCTTT
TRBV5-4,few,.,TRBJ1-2,CASSLAGKDYGYTF,TGTGCCAGCAGCTTGGCAGGGAAGGACTATGGCTACACCTTC
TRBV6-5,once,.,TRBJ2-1,CASSYRVVAETNEQFF,TGTGCCAGCAGTTACCGTGTGGTAGCGGAAACCAATGAGCAGTTCTTC
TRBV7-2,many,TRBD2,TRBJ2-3,CASSLLAGRTDTQYF,TGTGCCAGCAGCTTACTAGCGGGTCGCACAGATACGCAGTATTTT
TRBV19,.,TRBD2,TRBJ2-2,CASSITSGANTGELFF,TGTGCCAGTAGTATAACTAGCGGGGCGAACACCGGGGAGCTGTTTTTT
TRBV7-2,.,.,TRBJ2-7,CASSLRAASHEQYF,TGTGCCAGCAGCTTACGTGCGGCCTCCCACGAGCAGTACTTC
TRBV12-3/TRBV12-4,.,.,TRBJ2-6,CASTKGGEGANVLTF,TGTGCCAGCACCAAGGGGGGAGAAGGGGCCAACGTCCTGACTTTC
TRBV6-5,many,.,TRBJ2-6,CASSSFRPGRSVSGANVLTF,TGTGCCAGCAGTTCATTCCGGCCGGGACGATCTGTCTCTGGGGCCAACGTCCTGACTTTC
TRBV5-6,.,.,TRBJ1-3,CASSLMGGSGNTIYF,TGTGCCAGCAGCTTGATGGGGGGCTCTGGAAACACCATATATTTT
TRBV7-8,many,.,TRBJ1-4,CASSLVESSEKLFF,TGTGCCAGCAGCTTAGTTGAGTCTAGTGAAAAACTGTTTTTT
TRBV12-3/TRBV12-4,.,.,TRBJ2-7,CASSWRDEQYF,TGTGCCAGCAGTTGGCGGGACGAGCAGTACTTC
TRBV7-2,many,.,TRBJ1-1,CASSLDGSGLSTEAFF,TGTGCCAGCAGCTTAGACGGTTCAGGGCTCAGCACTGAAGCTTTCTTT
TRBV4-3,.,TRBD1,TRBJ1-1,CASSQDYRGGTEAFF,TGCGCCAGCAGCCAAGATTACAGGGGTGGCACTGAAGCTTTCTTT
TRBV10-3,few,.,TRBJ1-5,CAISEWRVQPQHF,TGTGCCATCAGTGAGTGGAGGGTTCAGCCCCAGCATTTT
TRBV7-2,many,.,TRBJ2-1,CASSLGAGEQFF,TGTGCCAGCAGCTTAGGAGCCGGGGAGCAGTTCTTC
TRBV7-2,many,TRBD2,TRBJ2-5,CASRGSLGLAGVETQYF,TGTGCCAGCAGGGGATCCCTAGGACTAGCGGGAGTAGAGACCCAGTACTTC
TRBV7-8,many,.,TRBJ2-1,CASSSKPDPYYEQFF,TGTGCCAGCAGCTCAAAACCGGACCCGTACTATGAGCAGTTCTTC
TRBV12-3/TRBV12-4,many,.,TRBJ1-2,CASSPLAGRYGYTF,TGTGCCAGCAGTCCTCTGGCAGGGCGCTATGGCTACACCTTC
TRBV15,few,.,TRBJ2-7,CATSRAGDMDEQYF,TGTGCCACCAGCAGAGCAGGGGATATGGACGAGCAGTACTTC
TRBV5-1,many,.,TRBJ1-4,CASSLFGDKNEKLFF,TGCGCCAGCAGCTTGTTTGGGGACAAAAATGAAAAACTGTTTTTT
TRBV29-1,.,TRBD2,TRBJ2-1,CSVRAQPSGSINEQFF,TGCAGCGTTCGCGCCCAACCTAGCGGGAGTATCAATGAGCAGTTCTTC